The sequence of this TCR beta chain was determined in a study of blood T cell repertoires in COVID-19. This clone was found once. The junction departs from the called germline gene at one end, perhaps through a read error. This CDR3 spans 13 amino acids. Germline CDR1 reads PRHDT; CDR2 reads FYEKMQ (reference sequence). In the authors' methods: Nucleated cell number was recorded as an estimate derived from reference gene primer amplification. Produced via immunoSEQ multiplex PCR; TCRdb's table is partial and in-frame only. V and J calls and clone size are given by that table; D and trimming were obtained from the DNA. This table holds over 100,000 clones, around nine tenths found once. The Seattle site enrolled patients during active infection and followed them longitudinally.

The origin of this receptor is a woman between 65 and 79 years old with COVID-19, enrolled during active disease. Source material: peripheral blood. This chain uses TRBV13 with TRBJ2-7; TRBD2 aligns across 15 bases. The CDR3 loop is CASSWGLAGGTVF. Here the CDR3 DNA reads TGTGCCAGCAGCTGGGGACTAGCGGGGGGCACGGTATTC.